This is a list of T cell receptor beta chains from one sample in a study of cytomegalovirus exposure and HLA in healthy donors. The method was immunoSEQ multiplex PCR; TCRdb's version includes in-frame clones alone and lacks a portion of them. Of about 160,000 clones in the sample, 79% were seen once. The sample was PBMCs. All receptors derive from a human donor in good health. The CDR3 runs from the conserved cysteine through the conserved F or W. Each record gives: D gene, V gene, J gene, clone size, CDR3 protein, CDR3 DNA. The D gene is left open where the match is weak. Not all rows give a size; the values are once, few, many and, for expanded clones, a class.

d_gene: -; v_gene: TRBV7-8; j_gene: TRBJ2-5; abundance: -; CDR3aa: CASSLGAETQYF; CDR3nt: TGTGCCAGCAGCTTAGGGGCAGAGACCCAGTACTTC
d_gene: -; v_gene: TRBV11-2; j_gene: TRBJ2-4; abundance: -; CDR3aa: CASSHFRGKENIQYF; CDR3nt: TGTGCCAGCAGCCACTTTAGGGGGAAGGAAAACATTCAGTACTTC
d_gene: -; v_gene: TRBV27; j_gene: TRBJ1-1; abundance: once; CDR3aa: CASGYTGLGGTEAFF; CDR3nt: TGTGCCAGCGGGTACACAGGGCTCGGTGGCACTGAAGCTTTCTTT
d_gene: -; v_gene: TRBV10-3; j_gene: TRBJ1-1; abundance: few; CDR3aa: CAINRRGTDYTEAFF; CDR3nt: TGTGCCATCAATCGAAGGGGGACCGATTACACTGAAGCTTTCTTT
d_gene: -; v_gene: TRBV4-3; j_gene: TRBJ2-5; abundance: -; CDR3aa: CASSQDPGQTAQETQYF; CDR3nt: TGCGCCAGCAGCCAAGATCCGGGACAAACTGCCCAAGAGACCCAGTACTTC
d_gene: TRBD2; v_gene: TRBV10-3; j_gene: TRBJ2-3; abundance: -; CDR3aa: CAISEGLAGPQGTQYF; CDR3nt: TGTGCCATCAGTGAGGGACTAGCGGGGCCCCAGGGTACGCAGTATTTT
d_gene: -; v_gene: TRBV19; j_gene: TRBJ1-4; abundance: -; CDR3aa: CASSQETNEKLFF; CDR3nt: TGTGCCAGTTCACAGGAGACTAATGAAAAACTGTTTTTT
d_gene: -; v_gene: TRBV28; j_gene: TRBJ2-3; abundance: few; CDR3aa: CASSLPPPSSAYTDTQYF; CDR3nt: TGTGCCAGCAGTTTACCCCCGCCTTCTAGCGCCTACACAGATACGCAGTATTTT
d_gene: -; v_gene: TRBV19; j_gene: TRBJ1-5; abundance: -; CDR3aa: CASKVPVGSDQPQHF; CDR3nt: TGTGCCAGTAAGGTCCCAGTCGGGTCGGATCAGCCCCAGCATTTT
d_gene: TRBD2; v_gene: TRBV7-2; j_gene: TRBJ2-1; abundance: -; CDR3aa: CASSLILPGLAGGEQFF; CDR3nt: TGTGCCAGCAGCCTTATCTTACCGGGACTGGCGGGGGGTGAGCAGTTCTTC
d_gene: TRBD2; v_gene: TRBV5-1; j_gene: TRBJ2-1; abundance: -; CDR3aa: CASSLSLAGGPEQFF; CDR3nt: TGCGCCAGCAGCCTCTCATTAGCGGGGGGGCCTGAGCAGTTCTTC
d_gene: -; v_gene: TRBV19; j_gene: TRBJ2-3; abundance: -; CDR3aa: CASSNRLYTQYF; CDR3nt: TGTGCCAGTAGTAACAGGCTATATACGCAGTATTTT
d_gene: TRBD1; v_gene: TRBV11-2; j_gene: TRBJ1-1; abundance: -; CDR3aa: CASSLRQGTEAFF; CDR3nt: TGTGCCAGCAGCCTAAGACAGGGCACTGAAGCTTTCTTT
d_gene: TRBD2; v_gene: TRBV10-2; j_gene: TRBJ2-5; abundance: -; CDR3aa: CASTRGTSGGIDQETQYF; CDR3nt: TGCGCCAGCACCCGAGGGACTAGCGGGGGGATCGACCAAGAGACCCAGTACTTC
d_gene: -; v_gene: TRBV10-3; j_gene: TRBJ1-2; abundance: -; CDR3aa: CAISESRREGYTF; CDR3nt: TGTGCCATCAGTGAGTCGCGCAGGGAAGGCTACACCTTC
d_gene: TRBD2; v_gene: TRBV19; j_gene: TRBJ2-6; abundance: -; CDR3aa: CASSVAAGRATGANVLTF; CDR3nt: TGTGCCAGTAGTGTAGCAGCGGGGAGGGCAACTGGGGCCAACGTCCTGACTTTC
d_gene: TRBD1; v_gene: TRBV6-5; j_gene: TRBJ1-1; abundance: -; CDR3aa: CASAEGQVNTEAFF; CDR3nt: TGTGCCAGCGCCGAGGGACAGGTGAACACTGAAGCTTTCTTT
d_gene: -; v_gene: TRBV7-2; j_gene: TRBJ1-2; abundance: -; CDR3aa: CASSSGDYGYTF; CDR3nt: TGTGCCAGCAGCTCGGGGGACTATGGCTACACCTTC
d_gene: TRBD2; v_gene: TRBV19; j_gene: TRBJ2-1; abundance: -; CDR3aa: CASTGFAGVGNEQFF; CDR3nt: TGTGCCAGTACAGGATTCGCGGGAGTTGGGAATGAGCAGTTCTTC
d_gene: -; v_gene: TRBV9; j_gene: TRBJ2-3; abundance: -; CDR3aa: CASSVGGGRADTQYF; CDR3nt: TGTGCCAGCAGCGTAGGGGGCGGAAGGGCGGATACGCAGTATTTT
d_gene: -; v_gene: TRBV27; j_gene: TRBJ1-2; abundance: -; CDR3aa: CASSLGGRSFYGYPF; CDR3nt: TGTGCCAGCAGTCTGGGGGGTAGAAGTTTTTATGGCTACCCCTTC
d_gene: TRBD1; v_gene: TRBV10-3; j_gene: TRBJ2-5; abundance: -; CDR3aa: CAIGSGTGETQYF; CDR3nt: TGTGCCATCGGTTCCGGGACAGGGGAAACCCAGTACTTC
d_gene: -; v_gene: TRBV6-5; j_gene: TRBJ1-6; abundance: -; CDR3aa: CASSYSWSGGSPLHF; CDR3nt: TGTGCCAGCAGTTACTCCTGGTCCGGGGGATCACCCCTCCACTTT
d_gene: -; v_gene: TRBV10-2; j_gene: TRBJ2-5; abundance: -; CDR3aa: CASRPTGSQETQYF; CDR3nt: TGCGCCAGCCGACCAACTGGGAGCCAAGAGACCCAGTACTTC
d_gene: -; v_gene: TRBV7-8; j_gene: TRBJ2-1; abundance: -; CDR3aa: CASSPLVATSSYNEQFF; CDR3nt: TGTGCCAGCAGTCCCCTCGTAGCGACCAGCTCCTACAATGAGCAGTTCTTC
d_gene: -; v_gene: TRBV18; j_gene: TRBJ2-5; abundance: -; CDR3aa: CASSPNFQETQYF; CDR3nt: TGTGCCAGCTCTCCCAACTTCCAAGAGACCCAGTACTTC
d_gene: TRBD1; v_gene: TRBV27; j_gene: TRBJ1-1; abundance: -; CDR3aa: CASSLIQGVNTEAFF; CDR3nt: TGTGCCAGCAGTCTAATACAGGGGGTGAACACTGAAGCTTTCTTT
d_gene: TRBD2; v_gene: TRBV4-2; j_gene: TRBJ2-2; abundance: -; CDR3aa: CASSQSPSSGSPTGELFF; CDR3nt: TGTGCCAGCAGCCAAAGCCCAAGTAGCGGGAGTCCCACCGGGGAGCTGTTTTTT
d_gene: TRBD1; v_gene: TRBV2; j_gene: TRBJ1-2; abundance: -; CDR3aa: CASSETGLNGYTF; CDR3nt: TGTGCCAGCAGTGAGACAGGGCTCAATGGCTACACCTTC
d_gene: TRBD1; v_gene: TRBV27; j_gene: TRBJ1-2; abundance: -; CDR3aa: CASSLTPSGDRYGYTF; CDR3nt: TGTGCCAGCAGCTTAACCCCGTCGGGGGACAGATATGGCTACACCTTC
d_gene: TRBD1; v_gene: TRBV6-5; j_gene: TRBJ1-5; abundance: -; CDR3aa: CASKGQEYSNQPQHF; CDR3nt: TGTGCCAGTAAGGGACAGGAATATAGCAATCAGCCCCAGCATTTT
d_gene: TRBD2; v_gene: TRBV2; j_gene: TRBJ2-7; abundance: -; CDR3aa: CASSDLGTSDYEQYF; CDR3nt: TGTGCCAGCAGTGATCTCGGGACTAGCGACTACGAGCAGTACTTC
d_gene: TRBD1; v_gene: TRBV5-6; j_gene: TRBJ1-5; abundance: -; CDR3aa: CASSSTGVEPQHF; CDR3nt: TGTGCCAGCAGCTCGACAGGGGTCGAGCCCCAGCATTTT
d_gene: TRBD1; v_gene: TRBV5-8; j_gene: TRBJ2-3; abundance: -; CDR3aa: CASSLGGRGPGDTQYF; CDR3nt: TGTGCCAGCAGCTTGGGTGGCAGGGGGCCCGGAGATACGCAGTATTTT
d_gene: TRBD1; v_gene: TRBV5-1; j_gene: TRBJ1-4; abundance: once; CDR3aa: CASSLGAYDRVRSRKLFF; CDR3nt: TGCGCCAGCAGCTTGGGGGCCTATGACAGGGTGAGGTCGAGGAAACTGTTTTTT
d_gene: -; v_gene: TRBV2; j_gene: TRBJ1-5; abundance: -; CDR3aa: CASSTGARSNQPQHF; CDR3nt: TGTGCCAGCAGTACTGGGGCCCGGAGCAATCAGCCCCAGCATTTT
d_gene: TRBD2; v_gene: TRBV10-1; j_gene: TRBJ2-1; abundance: -; CDR3aa: CASSERGLADKYNEQFF; CDR3nt: TGCGCCAGCAGTGAGAGGGGACTAGCGGATAAGTACAATGAGCAGTTCTTC
d_gene: -; v_gene: TRBV6-1; j_gene: TRBJ1-5; abundance: -; CDR3aa: CASSQAKGNQPQHF; CDR3nt: TGTGCCAGCAGTCAAGCTAAGGGGAATCAGCCCCAGCATTTT
d_gene: -; v_gene: TRBV18; j_gene: TRBJ1-2; abundance: -; CDR3aa: CASSPQGQANYGYTF; CDR3nt: TGTGCCAGCTCACCACAAGGCCAGGCAAACTATGGCTACACCTTC
d_gene: TRBD1; v_gene: TRBV2; j_gene: TRBJ2-3; abundance: -; CDR3aa: CARGTAELTDTQYF; CDR3nt: TGTGCCAGAGGGACAGCAGAACTTACAGATACGCAGTATTTT
d_gene: -; v_gene: TRBV7-9; j_gene: TRBJ2-7; abundance: -; CDR3aa: CASSLSGFEQYF; CDR3nt: TGTGCCAGCAGCTTGTCAGGGTTCGAGCAGTACTTC
d_gene: -; v_gene: TRBV2; j_gene: TRBJ1-2; abundance: -; CDR3aa: CASRREYGYTF; CDR3nt: TGTGCCAGCAGAAGGGAGTATGGCTACACCTTC
d_gene: TRBD1; v_gene: TRBV27; j_gene: TRBJ2-5; abundance: few; CDR3aa: CASSLTGSGSQYF; CDR3nt: TGTGCCAGCAGCTTGACAGGGTCTGGGTCCCAGTACTTC
d_gene: TRBD1; v_gene: TRBV30; j_gene: TRBJ1-1; abundance: few; CDR3aa: CAWSVSGQGTEAFF; CDR3nt: TGTGCCTGGAGTGTATCGGGACAGGGTACTGAAGCTTTCTTT
d_gene: -; v_gene: TRBV6-5; j_gene: TRBJ1-5; abundance: few; CDR3aa: CASSYSVQSNQPQHF; CDR3nt: TGTGCCAGCAGTTACTCTGTACAAAGCAATCAGCCCCAGCATTTT
d_gene: -; v_gene: TRBV6-5; j_gene: TRBJ2-4; abundance: once; CDR3aa: CASSQGGGRNIQYF; CDR3nt: TGTGCCAGCAGTCAAGGGGGGGGTAGGAACATTCAGTACTTC
d_gene: TRBD2; v_gene: TRBV10-3; j_gene: TRBJ2-3; abundance: -; CDR3aa: CAAKRGENTDTQYF; CDR3nt: TGTGCCGCCAAGCGGGGGGAGAACACAGATACGCAGTATTTT
d_gene: TRBD2; v_gene: TRBV2; j_gene: TRBJ2-7; abundance: once; CDR3aa: CASSPLAGGFYEQYF; CDR3nt: TGTGCCAGCAGTCCACTAGCGGGGGGGTTCTACGAGCAGTACTTC
d_gene: -; v_gene: TRBV30; j_gene: TRBJ2-1; abundance: few; CDR3aa: CAGGDNEQFF; CDR3nt: TGTGCTGGAGGGGACAATGAGCAGTTCTTC
d_gene: -; v_gene: TRBV5-6; j_gene: TRBJ1-5; abundance: -; CDR3aa: CASSLVFSSNQPQHF; CDR3nt: TGTGCCAGCAGCTTGGTCTTTAGTAGCAATCAGCCCCAGCATTTT
d_gene: -; v_gene: TRBV6-1; j_gene: TRBJ1-1; abundance: -; CDR3aa: CASSESSGGRTEAFF; CDR3nt: TGTGCCAGCAGTGAATCTAGTGGAGGGAGAACTGAAGCTTTCTTT
d_gene: -; v_gene: TRBV16; j_gene: TRBJ1-1; abundance: -; CDR3aa: CASSQSLQVSATEAFF; CDR3nt: TGTGCCAGCAGCCAATCCCTACAGGTTTCGGCCACTGAAGCTTTCTTT
d_gene: -; v_gene: TRBV4-1; j_gene: TRBJ2-2; abundance: -; CDR3aa: CASSQGRATGELFF; CDR3nt: TGCGCCAGCAGCCAAGGTAGAGCCACCGGGGAGCTGTTTTTT
d_gene: TRBD2; v_gene: TRBV2; j_gene: TRBJ2-7; abundance: -; CDR3aa: CASSYTSETDF; CDR3nt: TGTGCCAGCAGCTATACTAGCGAGACGGACTTC
d_gene: TRBD1; v_gene: TRBV29-1; j_gene: TRBJ1-2; abundance: -; CDR3aa: CSAETGEGYGYTF; CDR3nt: TGCAGCGCCGAGACAGGGGAGGGCTATGGCTACACCTTC